Reported below is one T cell receptor beta chain. Antigen specificity is unknown. This sample was taken from a study of graft-versus-host responses after intestinal transplantation. Study-wide context: Among the recipients, transplants were multivisceral, liver-intestinal, or isolated intestinal.

This CDR3 is built from 13 residues. J gave up 7 bases and V 6 bases, and 5 bases lay outside the gene matches. The germline V gene has CDR1 MNHEY and CDR2 SVGAGI. Clones were read by immunoSEQ multiplex PCR, and TCRdb kept only the in-frame ones, dropping some. This sample has approximately 26,000 clones; more than 75% occur once, and the top ten carry 0.65% to 0.75%. Points from the study as a whole: Researchers found GvH clones in recipient marrow, and some showed up first in ileum or blood.

The gene calls are TRBV6-5 and TRBJ1-5; 8 bases fit TRBD1. The sample was unstimulated CD4+ T cells sorted from spleen or lymph node cells, taken before intestinal transplant. This sequence originates from a human donor who received an intestinal transplant. In nucleotides, the CDR3 is TGTGCCAGCAGGCCGACAGGGGAACAGCCCCAGCATTTT. This encodes CASRPTGEQPQHF.